Sequencing of this T cell receptor beta chain was carried out in a study of blood T cell repertoires in COVID-19. With 8 bases removed from V and 1 base from J, the gap between germline ends came to 3 bases. The germline V gene encodes CDR1 MDHEN and CDR2 SYDVKM. The CDR3 extends over 11 amino acids. The table came from immunoSEQ multiplex PCR; TCRdb's copy has only in-frame clones and leaves some out. The sample includes some 300,000 clones, around 86% of them seen just once. The TCR sequence derives from a man between 65 and 85 years old with acute or convalescent COVID-19. Specimen: peripheral blood. The gene calls are TRBV28 and TRBJ1-3; no clear D. In nucleotides, the CDR3 is TGTGCCAGCCATTCTGGAAACACCATATATTTT. Protein: CASHSGNTIYF.